The 18 T cell receptor beta chains below all came from one sample that was sequenced in a study of blood T cell repertoires in COVID-19. The assay was immunoSEQ multiplex PCR, and TCRdb's table has in-frame clones only and misses some. There are tens of thousands of clones in the sample; roughly 80% occur only once, and approximately 5.3% lies in the top ten. Sequencing was performed on PBMCs or T cells enriched from blood (not recorded which). These receptors originate from a woman aged 45-65 years with acute COVID-19.

The chain links TRBV15 to TRBJ1-2; the match to TRBD1 covers 7 bases. Germline CDR1 LNHNV, CDR2 YYDKDF (reference sequence). The V and J ends lost 1 base and 12 bases, in that order; junction bases with no gene match: 8. This CDR3 region has 13 residues. The CDR3 loop is CATSRGLTGNHTF. DNA for the CDR3: TGTGCCACCAGCAGAGGCCTGACAGGGAACCACACCTTC.

V gene TRBV3-1 (or the pseudogene TRBV3-2) combines with J gene TRBJ1-2; a possible D gene is TRBD1 (6 bases). With 1 base removed from V and 8 bases from J, the gap between germline ends came to 17 bases. This CDR3 region has 15 residues. Germline V CDR1 and CDR2: LGHDT, YNNKEL (reference sequence). The CDR3 DNA reads TGTGCCAGCAGCCAAGGTGGACAGTTGGTTGGGGGCTACACCTTC. Protein sequence: CASSQGGQLVGGYTF.

This clone was seen a single time. The CDR3 spells CASSGAAGGPMDTQYF. The CDR3 region has the DNA TGCGCCAGCAGTGGGGCCGCGGGGGGACCCATGGATACGCAGTATTTT. The chain employs TRBV5-1 and TRBJ2-3; 8 bases map to TRBD2. The CDR3 is 16 amino acids. V gave up 5 bases and J gave up 6 bases; unmatched junction bases: 14. Germline V lookup: CDR1 SGHRS, CDR2 YFSETQ. The full variable domain, with the rest looked up from reference TRBV5-1 and TRBJ2-3, is KAGVTQTPRYLIKTRGQQVTLSCSPISGHRSVSWYQQTPGQGLQFLFEYFSETQRNKGNFPGRFSGRQFSNSRSEMNVSTLELGDSALYLCASSGAAGGPMDTQYFGPGTRLTVL.

The genes are TRBV19 and TRBJ1-2; perhaps TRBD1 as D (5 bases). The germline gives CDR1 LNHDA, CDR2 SQIVND (reference sequence). V gave up 2 bases and J gave up 3 bases, with 10 bases separating them. This CDR3 is built from 14 residues. CDR3 amino acids: CASSIPGGHYGYTF. The CDR3 DNA sequence: TGTGCCAGTAGTATACCGGGGGGTCACTATGGCTACACCTTC.

The CDR3 protein is CASSFDRAYSPLHF. CDR3 nucleotides: TGTGCCAGCAGTTTCGACAGAGCGTATTCACCCCTCCACTTT. V gene TRBV5-5 combines with J gene TRBJ1-6, with D perhaps TRBD1 (5 bases). CDR3 length: 14 amino acids. Germline CDR1 is SGHKS and CDR2 is YYEKEE (reference sequence). V shed 5 bases and J shed 8 bases, with 14 bases lying between them.

The chain joins TRBV2 to TRBJ1-2; D remains ambiguous. This CDR3 has 11 residues. V gave up 11 bases and J gave up 4 bases, with 11 bases separating them. Per germline, CDR1 SNHLY and CDR2 FYNNEI. Here the CDR3 reads CAARYSYGYTF. CDR3 bases: TGTGCCGCACGGTACTCCTATGGCTACACCTTC. Full variable domain (remainder filled in from reference TRBV2 and TRBJ1-2): EPEVTQTPSHQVTQMGQEVILRCVPISNHLYFYWYRQILGQKVEFLVSFYNNEISEKSEIFDDQFSVERPDGSNFTLKIRSTKLEDSAMYFCAARYSYGYTFGSGTRLTVV.

The V call is TRBV11-1, the J call TRBJ1-1; a possible D gene is TRBD1 (6 bases). Germline CDR1 SGHAT, CDR2 FQDESV (reference sequence). Trimming removed 1 base at V and 4 bases at J, with 13 bases between. The CDR3 has 15 amino acids. DNA of the CDR3: TGTGCCAGCAGCTTAGTCCCCGGGGGGCTCACTGAAGCTTTCTTT. It is translated as CASSLVPGGLTEAFF.

This chain joins TRBV18 and TRBJ2-7; 9 nucleotides align to TRBD1. Germline V gene data show CDR1 as KGHSH and CDR2 as LQKENI. J was trimmed by 3 bases and V by 2 bases; bases with no gene match: 2. CDR3 size: 14 residues. CDR3 nucleotide sequence: TGTGCCAGCTCACCAGGGACAGGGCTCTACGAGCAGTACTTC. It yields the protein CASSPGTGLYEQYF.

The chain couples TRBV3-1 (or the pseudogene TRBV3-2) to TRBJ1-2; D ambiguous. Deletions cut 1 base from V and 4 bases from J, with 13 bases between. The CDR3 sequence is 15 residues long. Per the germline V gene, CDR1 is LGHDT and CDR2 is YNNKEL (reference sequence). As DNA, the CDR3 is TGTGCCAGCAGCCAAGGACCGGTTTCGGGCTATGGCTACACCTTC. Its translation is CASSQGPVSGYGYTF.

This clone was seen once. The chain uses TRBV30 and TRBJ1-2, with D tentatively TRBD1 (6 bases). From germline, CDR1 is GTSNPN and CDR2 SVGIG (reference sequence). V lost 1 base, J lost 4 bases, and 13 bases lay in between. The CDR3 has 14 residues. The CDR3 spells CAWSGFGTPYGYTF. The CDR3 DNA follows: TGTGCCTGGAGTGGGTTTGGGACACCCTATGGCTACACCTTC. Looking up the rest from reference TRBV30 and TRBJ1-2 gives the full variable domain: SQTIHQWPATLVQPVGSPLSLECTVEGTSNPNLYWYRQAAGRGLQLLFYSVGIGQISSEVPQNLSASRPQDRQFILSSKKLLLSDSGFYLCAWSGFGTPYGYTFGSGTRLTVV.

J is TRBJ1-5 and V is TRBV7-3; tentatively, D is TRBD1 (5 bases). V lost 1 base to trimming and J lost 0 bases, with 13 bases between them. CDR1 is SGHTA, CDR2 FQGTGA, per germline. The CDR3 loop spans 17 amino acids. The CDR3 loop is CASSLKTVGNSNQPQHF. The CDR3 nucleotides are TGTGCCAGCAGCTTAAAGACAGTAGGCAATAGCAATCAGCCCCAGCATTTT. The full variable domain, in which reference TRBV7-3 and TRBJ1-5 provide the parts outside the CDR3, is GAGVSQTPSNKVTEKGKYVELRCDPISGHTALYWYRQSLGQGPEFLIYFQGTGAADDSGLPNDRFFAVRPEGSVSTLKIQRTERGDSAVYLCASSLKTVGNSNQPQHFGDGTRLSIL.

V is TRBV5-4 and J is TRBJ1-2; unclear D gene. Trimming stripped 0 bases from V and 0 bases from J, with 12 bases between. CDR1 SGHNT and CDR2 YYREEE come from the germline V gene (reference sequence). The CDR3 is made up of 16 amino acids. The CDR3 sequence: CASSLEYRFTNYGYTF. The CDR3 coding sequence is TGTGCCAGCAGCTTGGAGTATCGGTTTACTAACTATGGCTACACCTTC.

J is TRBJ2-5 and V is TRBV19, with 7 bases lining up with TRBD1. The germline gives CDR1 LNHDA, CDR2 SQIVND (reference sequence). V was clipped by 4 bases and J by 4 bases; unmatched bases: 6. The CDR3 is 14 amino acids. CDR3 region: CASSNRQGGETQYF. CDR3 coding DNA: TGTGCCAGTAGTAACCGACAGGGTGGAGAGACCCAGTACTTC.

The rearrangement joins TRBV29-1 to TRBJ2-3; 9 bases line up with TRBD1. In germline, CDR1 is SQVTM, CDR2 ANQGSEA. V lost 6 bases to trimming and J lost 6 bases; unmatched junction nucleotides: 10. The CDR3 has 14 amino acids. The CDR3 DNA follows: TGCAGCGTCTTAAGGGGGACAGGGTGGGATACGCAGTATTTT. Protein sequence: CSVLRGTGWDTQYF.

This chain joins TRBV10-2 and TRBJ1-3; 10 positions match TRBD1. Looked up from germline, CDR1 is WSHSY and CDR2 is SAAADI. The CDR3 loop spans 17 amino acids. The junction had 12 bases not matched to a gene; V was cut back by 7 bases and J by 3 bases. CDR3 region: CASTVTPGTGDGNTIYF. The DNA of the CDR3 is TGCGCCAGCACCGTCACTCCCGGGACAGGGGATGGAAACACCATATATTTT.

The chain combines TRBV3-1 (or the pseudogene TRBV3-2) with TRBJ1-1, with a tentative D call TRBD1 (5 bases). The CDR3 spans 14 residues. Trimming pared 4 bases from V and 1 base from J, leaving 10 bases between. Looked up from germline, CDR1 is LGHDT and CDR2 is YNNKEL (reference sequence). CDR3 sequence (DNA): TGTGCCAGCAGCCTCCTCGACAGGAACACTGAAGCTTTCTTT. Amino acid sequence: CASSLLDRNTEAFF.

This chain connects TRBV11-3 to TRBJ2-3; the match to TRBD2 covers 8 bases. J gave up 2 bases and V 7 bases, and 5 bases lay outside the gene matches. Germline CDR1 reads SGHNT; CDR2 reads YENEEA. CDR3 length: 14 residues. This chain's CDR3 is CASTSGGFTDTQYF. In DNA form, the CDR3 reads TGTGCCAGCACCAGCGGGGGTTTCACAGATACGCAGTATTTT.

The chain employs TRBV13 and TRBJ2-7; 7 nucleotides align to TRBD1. After removal of 5 bases from V and 7 bases from J, the junction contained 14 bases not matched to a gene. Per germline, CDR1 PRHDT and CDR2 FYEKMQ (reference sequence). The CDR3 runs to 15 residues. CDR3 amino acids: CASSVRDSGVSEQYF. In DNA, the CDR3 is TGTGCCAGCAGCGTCCGGGACAGTGGGGTTTCGGAGCAGTACTTC.